Listed here are 20 T cell receptor beta chains from one sample, sequenced in a study of cytomegalovirus exposure and HLA in healthy donors. It was with 60 Vbeta and 13 Jbeta primers that the PCR ran. The repertoire was sequenced with immunoSEQ multiplex PCR; TCRdb's copy has only in-frame clones and lacks some. The profile shows 100,000 to 150,000 clones, under 80% of them singletons. Input material: PBMCs. The receptors derive from a man aged 40-49 years in good health and CMV-seropositive.

The rearrangement links TRBV7-2 to TRBJ2-7, with D unresolved. The CDR3 is 17 residues long. V was trimmed by 4 bases and J by 0 bases, leaving 19 bases between them. The germline CDR1 and CDR2 sequences are SGHTA and FQGNSA. CDR3 sequence reads: CASSSPFSAARSYEQYF. The CDR3 DNA follows: TGTGCCAGCAGCTCTCCCTTCTCGGCGGCGCGCTCCTACGAGCAGTACTTC.

V and J are TRBV19 and TRBJ1-1, with a weak D call TRBD1 (6 bases). Trimming took off 7 bases at V and 4 bases at J, with 16 bases between the two ends. This CDR3 has 14 residues. The germline CDR1 and CDR2 sequences are LNHDA and SQIVND (reference sequence). The CDR3, as DNA: TGTGCCAGTACCTCGACAGGCCGGGGCACTGAAGCTTTCTTT. Translated, it gives CASTSTGRGTEAFF.

A single count supports this clone. The J gene is TRBJ2-1, the V gene TRBV2, with a tentative D call TRBD2 (5 bases). The CDR3 has 11 amino acids. The germline CDR1 and CDR2 sequences are SNHLY and FYNNEI. V was shortened by 11 bases and J by 6 bases, with 11 bases between the two germline ends. The CDR3, as DNA: TGTGCCGGTTCGGGGAGCAATGAGCAGTTCTTC. It is translated as CAGSGSNEQFF.

The gene calls are TRBV7-2 and TRBJ2-3, with 11 positions matching TRBD2. V lost 0 bases to trimming and J lost 4 bases; unmatched junction nucleotides: 3. The CDR3 extends over 16 amino acids. CDR1 is SGHTA and CDR2 is FQGNSA in the germline V gene. The CDR3 bases are TGTGCCAGCAGCTTAGCGGGACTAGCGGCCGCAGATACGCAGTATTTT. It yields the protein CASSLAGLAAADTQYF.

The chain recombines TRBV9 with TRBJ2-7; TRBD2 matches at 9 bases. The germline gives CDR1 SGDLS, CDR2 YYNGEE. V dropped 7 bases and J dropped 2; count of bases not matched to a gene: 13. There are 16 residues in the CDR3. The CDR3 nucleotides read TGTGCCAGCGGCGCCGGGCTAGCGGGGACCACCTACGAGCAGTACTTC. It yields the protein CASGAGLAGTTYEQYF.

The chain has TRBV29-1 and TRBJ2-3; TRBD1 matches 9 bases. V trimming: 7 bases; J trimming: 5 bases; junction bases outside the gene matches: 10. The germline gives CDR1 SQVTM, CDR2 ANQGSEA. The length of the CDR3 is 14 residues. The CDR3 is CSAKPTGGIDTQYF. Written as DNA, the CDR3 is TGCAGCGCCAAACCGACAGGGGGGATAGATACGCAGTATTTT.

This sequence joins TRBV7-9 and TRBJ2-4; a possible D gene is TRBD2 (7 bases). Germline V gives CDR1 SEHNR, CDR2 FQNEAQ (reference sequence). The CDR3 covers 17 residues. V was pared by 5 bases and J by 0 bases, with 17 bases between. CDR3 DNA: TGTGCCAGCAGCCGGAGGGGGGGGGACCTAGCCAAAAACATTCAGTACTTC. This sequence encodes CASSRRGGDLAKNIQYF.

The rearrangement links TRBV7-8 to TRBJ2-2; a weak D match, TRBD1 (6 bases). Between the trimmed V and J ends, which lost 5 bases and 5 bases, there was a span of 15 bases. The germline CDR1 and CDR2 sequences are SGHVS and FQNEAQ. The CDR3 totals 15 residues. CDR3 region: CASSAPGHSTGELFF. In nucleotides, the CDR3 is TGTGCCAGCAGCGCGCCGGGACATTCTACCGGGGAGCTGTTTTTT.

In this sample, this clone turned up a few times. This chain joins TRBV7-9 and TRBJ2-3; possible D gene TRBD2, 5 bases. Germline V lookup: CDR1 SEHNR, CDR2 FQNEAQ (reference sequence). There are 13 residues in the CDR3. V was pared by 5 bases and J by 5 bases, with 11 bases between. CDR3 coding DNA: TGTGCCAGCAGCACGTCCGAGGGAGATACGCAGTATTTT. Protein sequence: CASSTSEGDTQYF.

Sample share makes this clone medium-sized. The chain uses TRBV30 and TRBJ1-1, with D possibly matching TRBD1 (5 bases). Germline V gene sequence: CDR1 GTSNPN, CDR2 SVGIG (reference sequence). This CDR3 has 16 residues. V was pared by 4 bases and J by 4 bases, with 22 bases between. The CDR3 loop reads CAWKPPGGGSPTEAFF. The CDR3 bases are TGTGCCTGGAAACCCCCCGGGGGAGGGAGCCCCACTGAAGCTTTCTTT.

The chain is built from TRBV7-2 and TRBJ2-1, with 8 bases identical to TRBD2. This CDR3 region has 20 residues. Germline CDR1 is SGHTA and CDR2 is FQGNSA. V gave up 0 bases and J gave up 2 bases; unmatched junction bases: 15. CDR3 sequence (DNA): TGTGCCAGCAGCTTAGCTCCCCTGGGTCTAGCGGGCTCCACCTACAATGAGCAGTTCTTC. Its protein is CASSLAPLGLAGSTYNEQFF.

The J gene is TRBJ2-1, the V gene TRBV23-1, with D tentatively TRBD2 (6 bases). TRBV23-1 is filed as an ORF, its function uncertain. This CDR3 is built from 19 residues. Trimming took 3 bases from V and 4 from J, leaving 25 bases between them. For the CDR3, the DNA is TGCGCCAGCAGTCAGGCTAATGTGGGCGGGGTTTTACCTTACAATGAGCAGTTCTTC. As protein: CASSQANVGGVLPYNEQFF.

The chain has TRBV7-8 and TRBJ1-1; D not certain. Looked up from germline, CDR1 is SGHVS and CDR2 is FQNEAQ. The CDR3 has 14 residues. Trimming took 2 bases from V and 0 from J, leaving 7 bases between them. The CDR3 protein is CASSLNRMNTEAFF. The CDR3, as DNA: TGTGCCAGCAGCTTAAACAGAATGAACACTGAAGCTTTCTTT.

The gene calls are TRBV6-5 and TRBJ1-1; no clear D. Trimming took off 2 bases at V and 5 bases at J, with 15 bases between the two ends. Per germline, CDR1 MNHEY and CDR2 SVGAGI. The CDR3 sequence is 15 residues long. CDR3 amino acids: CASSYTNAGQTEAFF. CDR3 in DNA: TGTGCCAGCAGTTACACTAATGCGGGTCAAACTGAAGCTTTCTTT.

The chain joins TRBV28 to TRBJ1-5; 10 nucleotides agree with TRBD1. V dropped 4 bases and J dropped 7; count of bases not matched to a gene: 10. The CDR3 consists of 16 residues. From germline, CDR1 is MDHEN and CDR2 SYDVKM. The CDR3 here is CASSSGTGAPGQPQHF. CDR3 DNA sequence: TGTGCCAGCAGTTCGGGGACAGGGGCCCCCGGACAGCCCCAGCATTTT.

The genes are TRBV5-4 and TRBJ1-2; TRBD1 might be the D (5 bases). Trimming removed 4 bases from V and 0 bases from J, with 16 bases in between. The V gene's germline CDR1 is SGHNT and CDR2 YYREEE (reference sequence). CDR3 length equals 16 residues. In DNA, the CDR3 is TGTGCCAGCAGCGCCCCTCGCTGGGGGGCTAACTATGGCTACACCTTC. This sequence encodes CASSAPRWGANYGYTF.

The rearrangement links TRBV27 to TRBJ2-1, with D tentatively TRBD1 (5 bases). V was clipped by 1 base and J by 0 bases, with 16 bases between them. Germline V gives CDR1 MNHEY, CDR2 SMNVEV (reference sequence). There are 18 residues in the CDR3. CDR3 loop: CASSLLSPGRSSYNEQFF. CDR3 DNA sequence: TGTGCCAGCAGTTTATTGAGTCCAGGGCGAAGCTCCTACAATGAGCAGTTCTTC.

V gene TRBV9 combines with J gene TRBJ2-3; a possible D gene is TRBD2 (6 bases). The germline V gene encodes CDR1 SGDLS and CDR2 YYNGEE. V shed 0 bases and J shed 6 bases, with 20 bases lying between them. The CDR3 runs 17 residues. DNA of the CDR3: TGTGCCAGCAGCGTAGGGCGGGGCAGGGAGGTAACGGATACGCAGTATTTT. The encoded protein is CASSVGRGREVTDTQYF.

The gene calls are TRBV6-1 and TRBJ1-5; D remains ambiguous. CDR3 size: 13 residues. Trimming took 7 bases from V and 3 from J, leaving 10 bases between them. Per germline, CDR1 MNHNS and CDR2 SASEGT. CDR3 nucleotides: TGTGCCAGCAATTCAGGCAACAATCAGCCCCAGCATTTT. This translates into CASNSGNNQPQHF.

The chain recombines TRBV5-1 with TRBJ2-3; D call uncertain. Trimming stripped 3 bases from V and 0 bases from J, with 5 bases between. The CDR3 is 13 amino acids. Germline loops: CDR1 SGHRS, CDR2 YFSETQ. The CDR3: CASSSGSTDTQYF. The CDR3 nucleotides are TGCGCCAGCAGCTCTGGCAGCACAGATACGCAGTATTTT.